This is a list of T cell receptor beta chains from one sample in a study of human T cells and chemical hapten exposure. TCRdb fed the RACE reads into MiXCR, producing one record per CDR3 protein. Found here are about 190,000 distinct CDR3 sequences, 20% to 25% of them singletons; the top ten hold about 2.3%. The starting material was whole blood, obtained in connection with sensitization to the hapten diphenylcyclopropenone (DPC). Source of these receptors: a middle-aged woman with alopecia areata. Some clones in this sample may be carry-over from other donors' samples. The CDR3 runs from the conserved cysteine through the conserved F or W. The D gene is left open where the match is weak. Clone size appears in some rows only: once, few, many, or a class for an expanded clone.

abundance: many
d_gene: TRBD1
j_gene: TRBJ2-7
v_gene: TRBV7-2
CDR3aa: CASSLAGTEAYEQYF
CDR3nt: TGTGCCAGCAGCTTAGCCGGGACAGAAGCCTACGAGCAGTACTTC

abundance: .
d_gene: .
j_gene: TRBJ2-7
v_gene: TRBV10-3
CDR3aa: CAISGSAQSEQYF
CDR3nt: TGTGCCATCAGCGGGAGTGCCCAATCCGAGCAGTACTTC

abundance: .
d_gene: .
j_gene: TRBJ1-3
v_gene: TRBV4-2
CDR3aa: CASSQAQGTSTIYF
CDR3nt: TGTGCCAGCAGCCAAGCCCAGGGAACTTCCACCATATATTTT

abundance: few
d_gene: .
j_gene: TRBJ1-1
v_gene: TRBV5-5
CDR3aa: CASSLGALVNTEAFF
CDR3nt: TGTGCCAGCAGCTTGGGCGCCCTCGTGAACACTGAAGCTTTCTTT

abundance: few
d_gene: .
j_gene: TRBJ1-6
v_gene: TRBV12-3/TRBV12-4
CDR3aa: CASSLDRYSPLHF
CDR3nt: TGTGCCAGCAGTTTGGACAGATATTCACCCCTCCACTTT

abundance: once
d_gene: .
j_gene: TRBJ2-1
v_gene: TRBV7-2
CDR3aa: CASSLAEGTLSNEQFF
CDR3nt: TGTGCCAGCAGCTTAGCGGAGGGGACCCTAAGTAATGAGCAGTTCTTC

abundance: few
d_gene: TRBD1
j_gene: TRBJ2-7
v_gene: TRBV6-5
CDR3aa: CASSYRDRAYEQYF
CDR3nt: TGTGCCAGCAGTTATCGGGACAGGGCCTACGAGCAGTACTTC

abundance: .
d_gene: TRBD1
j_gene: TRBJ2-7
v_gene: TRBV6-1
CDR3aa: CASQYQGQGGEQYF
CDR3nt: TGTGCCAGCCAGTACCAGGGACAGGGAGGCGAGCAGTACTTC

abundance: .
d_gene: .
j_gene: TRBJ2-3
v_gene: TRBV11-2
CDR3aa: CASSLTIAVITDTQYF
CDR3nt: TGTGCCAGCAGCTTAACAATAGCGGTTATCACAGATACGCAGTATTTT

abundance: .
d_gene: TRBD1
j_gene: TRBJ2-1
v_gene: TRBV6-2/TRBV6-3
CDR3aa: CASSRTGGRNEQFF
CDR3nt: TGTGCCAGCAGCCGGACAGGGGGACGCAATGAGCAGTTCTTC

abundance: few
d_gene: .
j_gene: TRBJ2-2
v_gene: TRBV16
CDR3aa: CASSQYRNTGELFF
CDR3nt: TGTGCCAGCAGCCAATACCGTAACACCGGGGAGCTGTTTTTT

abundance: .
d_gene: .
j_gene: TRBJ2-1
v_gene: TRBV20-1
CDR3aa: CSVASVYNEQFF
CDR3nt: TGCAGTGTAGCTAGCGTGTACAATGAGCAGTTCTTC

abundance: few
d_gene: .
j_gene: TRBJ2-2
v_gene: TRBV27
CDR3aa: CASSLEQGRAELFF
CDR3nt: TGTGCCAGCAGTTTAGAACAGGGAAGAGCGGAGCTGTTTTTT

abundance: few
d_gene: .
j_gene: TRBJ1-4
v_gene: TRBV4-1
CDR3aa: CASSQDAGTGEKLFF
CDR3nt: TGCGCCAGCAGCCAAGATGCGGGAACGGGGGAAAAACTGTTTTTT

abundance: .
d_gene: TRBD2
j_gene: TRBJ2-1
v_gene: TRBV5-1
CDR3aa: CASTLAGHNEQFF
CDR3nt: TGCGCCAGCACGCTAGCGGGTCACAATGAGCAGTTCTTC

abundance: .
d_gene: .
j_gene: TRBJ2-5
v_gene: TRBV10-3
CDR3aa: CAISAGVGETQYF
CDR3nt: TGTGCCATCAGTGCTGGGGTAGGGGAGACCCAGTACTTC

abundance: .
d_gene: .
j_gene: TRBJ2-5
v_gene: TRBV28
CDR3aa: CASNLRTAQETQYF
CDR3nt: TGTGCCAGCAACCTTAGGACAGCCCAAGAGACCCAGTACTTC

abundance: .
d_gene: TRBD1
j_gene: TRBJ1-2
v_gene: TRBV6-2/TRBV6-3
CDR3aa: CASSDWTGGLAVKNTF
CDR3nt: TGTGCCAGCAGCGATTGGACAGGGGGCTTAGCAGTGAAAAACACCTTC

abundance: .
d_gene: .
j_gene: TRBJ2-7
v_gene: TRBV29-1
CDR3aa: CSVEGFHGGSYEQYF
CDR3nt: TGCAGCGTTGAAGGGTTTCATGGGGGCTCCTACGAGCAGTACTTC

abundance: .
d_gene: TRBD1
j_gene: TRBJ2-3
v_gene: TRBV6-1
CDR3aa: CASSEAGTATDTQYF
CDR3nt: TGTGCCAGCAGTGAAGCTGGGACAGCCACAGATACGCAGTATTTT

abundance: few
d_gene: TRBD2
j_gene: TRBJ2-7
v_gene: TRBV5-1
CDR3aa: CASSLSSGDTYEQYF
CDR3nt: TGCGCCAGCAGCTTGTCTAGCGGGGATACCTACGAGCAGTACTTC

abundance: .
d_gene: TRBD1
j_gene: TRBJ1-2
v_gene: TRBV20-1
CDR3aa: CSARGGSGQGSNYGYTF
CDR3nt: TGCAGTGCTAGAGGCGGTTCGGGACAGGGCTCTAACTATGGCTACACCTTC

abundance: .
d_gene: .
j_gene: TRBJ2-7
v_gene: TRBV7-2
CDR3aa: CASSLARDFNYEQYF
CDR3nt: TGTGCCAGCAGCTTAGCCAGGGACTTCAATTACGAGCAGTACTTC

abundance: .
d_gene: TRBD1
j_gene: TRBJ2-5
v_gene: TRBV12-3/TRBV12-4
CDR3aa: CASSTFGTGRETQYF
CDR3nt: TGTGCCAGCAGCACCTTCGGGACAGGGAGGGAGACCCAGTACTTC

abundance: .
d_gene: .
j_gene: TRBJ2-5
v_gene: TRBV7-2
CDR3aa: CASSLAGRETQYF
CDR3nt: TGTGCCAGCAGCTTAGCAGGAAGAGAGACCCAGTACTTC

abundance: .
d_gene: TRBD1
j_gene: TRBJ1-5
v_gene: TRBV28
CDR3aa: CASSLHTGTGANQPQHF
CDR3nt: TGTGCCAGCAGTTTACACACCGGGACAGGGGCCAATCAGCCCCAGCATTTT

abundance: few
d_gene: TRBD2
j_gene: TRBJ2-1
v_gene: TRBV11-1
CDR3aa: CASSLIAGGRGEYEQFF
CDR3nt: TGTGCCAGCAGCCTAATAGCGGGAGGCCGGGGGGAGTATGAGCAGTTCTTC

abundance: .
d_gene: .
j_gene: TRBJ1-2
v_gene: TRBV12-3/TRBV12-4
CDR3aa: CASREGLGGYGYTF
CDR3nt: TGTGCCAGCAGAGAGGGTTTGGGCGGCTATGGCTACACCTTC

abundance: .
d_gene: .
j_gene: TRBJ2-7
v_gene: TRBV6-2/TRBV6-3
CDR3aa: CASSYSIQGSYEQYF
CDR3nt: TGTGCCAGCAGTTACTCTATACAGGGTTCCTACGAGCAGTACTTC

abundance: few
d_gene: .
j_gene: TRBJ1-1
v_gene: TRBV29-1
CDR3aa: CSTSLPARGRVSTEAFF
CDR3nt: TGCAGCACATCCCTGCCGGCCCGGGGGAGGGTCAGCACTGAAGCTTTCTTT

abundance: .
d_gene: TRBD1
j_gene: TRBJ2-7
v_gene: TRBV5-5
CDR3aa: CASSLWSTGGYEQYF
CDR3nt: TGTGCCAGCAGCTTGTGGTCGACAGGGGGATACGAGCAGTACTTC

abundance: few
d_gene: TRBD1
j_gene: TRBJ2-4
v_gene: TRBV4-1
CDR3aa: CASSQGTDLAKNIQYF
CDR3nt: TGCGCCAGCAGCCAGGGGACAGATCTAGCCAAAAACATTCAGTACTTC

abundance: .
d_gene: TRBD2
j_gene: TRBJ2-3
v_gene: TRBV20-1
CDR3aa: CSARLAGVTYKQYF
CDR3nt: TGCAGTGCTAGACTAGCGGGAGTGACCTATAAGCAGTATTTT

abundance: few
d_gene: .
j_gene: TRBJ2-3
v_gene: TRBV6-5
CDR3aa: CASRRQSTDTQYF
CDR3nt: TGTGCCAGCCGGAGACAGAGCACAGATACGCAGTATTTT

abundance: .
d_gene: TRBD1
j_gene: TRBJ2-1
v_gene: TRBV10-2
CDR3aa: CASSVDRGAQFF
CDR3nt: TGCGCCAGCAGTGTAGACAGGGGAGCGCAGTTCTTC

abundance: .
d_gene: .
j_gene: TRBJ2-1
v_gene: TRBV6-5
CDR3aa: CASSHSDGPYNEQFF
CDR3nt: TGTGCCAGCAGCCACTCAGACGGTCCCTACAATGAGCAGTTCTTC

abundance: .
d_gene: TRBD2
j_gene: TRBJ2-7
v_gene: TRBV4-3
CDR3aa: CASSQALGRAPSYEQYF
CDR3nt: TGCGCCAGCAGCCAAGCCTTGGGGAGGGCCCCATCCTACGAGCAGTACTTC

abundance: .
d_gene: TRBD1
j_gene: TRBJ2-5
v_gene: TRBV6-5
CDR3aa: CASRGTGIQETQYF
CDR3nt: TGTGCCAGCAGGGGGACAGGGATACAAGAGACCCAGTACTTC

abundance: .
d_gene: TRBD2
j_gene: TRBJ2-1
v_gene: TRBV25-1
CDR3aa: CASSEGTRPPYNEQFF
CDR3nt: TGTGCCAGCAGTGAGGGGACTAGACCGCCCTACAATGAGCAGTTCTTC

abundance: .
d_gene: .
j_gene: TRBJ1-1
v_gene: TRBV7-9
CDR3aa: CASRATGGITEAFF
CDR3nt: TGTGCCAGCAGGGCGACGGGGGGTATTACTGAAGCTTTCTTT

abundance: many
d_gene: .
j_gene: TRBJ2-3
v_gene: TRBV29-1
CDR3aa: CSADPGTDTQYF
CDR3nt: TGCAGCGCTGACCCAGGCACAGATACGCAGTATTTT

abundance: .
d_gene: .
j_gene: TRBJ2-1
v_gene: TRBV6-2/TRBV6-3
CDR3aa: CASSYARRVYNEQFF
CDR3nt: TGTGCCAGCAGTTACGCTAGAAGGGTCTACAATGAGCAGTTCTTC

abundance: few
d_gene: TRBD1
j_gene: TRBJ2-7
v_gene: TRBV6-5
CDR3aa: CASSYLTGAYEQYF
CDR3nt: TGTGCCAGCAGTTACCTGACAGGGGCCTACGAGCAGTACTTC

abundance: .
d_gene: .
j_gene: TRBJ2-7
v_gene: TRBV7-2
CDR3aa: CASSLVGYIRDRRGYEQYF
CDR3nt: TGTGCCAGCAGCTTAGTTGGCTATATCCGGGACCGTAGAGGCTACGAGCAGTACTTC

abundance: .
d_gene: TRBD1
j_gene: TRBJ2-7
v_gene: TRBV9
CDR3aa: CASSPDRDHEQYF
CDR3nt: TGTGCCAGCAGCCCCGACAGGGACCACGAGCAGTACTTC

abundance: .
d_gene: .
j_gene: TRBJ2-3
v_gene: TRBV4-2
CDR3aa: CASSQDNGYTDTQYF
CDR3nt: TGTGCCAGCAGCCAAGATAATGGGTACACAGATACGCAGTATTTT

abundance: .
d_gene: .
j_gene: TRBJ2-5
v_gene: TRBV7-2
CDR3aa: CASTTQETQYF
CDR3nt: TGTGCCAGCACCACACAAGAGACCCAGTACTTC

abundance: few
d_gene: TRBD2
j_gene: TRBJ2-1
v_gene: TRBV5-1
CDR3aa: CASSQTSGTLNEQFF
CDR3nt: TGCGCCAGCAGCCAGACTAGCGGGACGCTAAATGAGCAGTTCTTC

abundance: .
d_gene: .
j_gene: TRBJ2-2
v_gene: TRBV24-1
CDR3aa: CATSDPPGRSTGELFF
CDR3nt: TGTGCCACCAGTGATCCCCCAGGGAGGAGCACCGGGGAGCTGTTTTTT

abundance: few
d_gene: .
j_gene: TRBJ2-1
v_gene: TRBV4-3
CDR3aa: CASSQDPLVSSYNEQFF
CDR3nt: TGCGCCAGCAGCCAAGATCCGCTAGTTTCTAGCTACAATGAGCAGTTCTTC

abundance: .
d_gene: TRBD1
j_gene: TRBJ2-5
v_gene: TRBV18
CDR3aa: CASSVALTGEETQYF
CDR3nt: TGTGCCAGCTCCGTCGCGCTGACAGGGGAGGAGACCCAGTACTTC

abundance: .
d_gene: .
j_gene: TRBJ1-1
v_gene: TRBV6-2/TRBV6-3
CDR3aa: CASSYVGGVKLGTEAFF
CDR3nt: TGTGCCAGCAGTTACGTCGGGGGTGTAAAGCTGGGGACTGAAGCTTTCTTT